These 15 T cell receptor beta chains were all obtained from the same sample, sequenced in a study of blood T cell repertoires in COVID-19. Profiling relied on immunoSEQ multiplex PCR, and the TCRdb table lists in-frame clones only, not all of them. The table lists roughly 92,000 clones, roughly 84% of them singletons. The source material was peripheral blood. The receptors derive from a woman of 80 years or more with acute or convalescent COVID-19.

CDR3 region: CASSPGGFGNTIYF. The CDR3 DNA sequence: TGTGCCAGTTCACCAGGGGGCTTTGGAAACACCATATATTTT. The gene calls are TRBV14 and TRBJ1-3, with TRBD1 matching 8 bases. The germline V gene has CDR1 SGHDN and CDR2 FVKESK. The CDR3 sequence is 14 residues long. Germline trimming cut 9 bases from V and 3 bases from J; bases unmatched to any gene: 7.

The gene calls are TRBV14 and TRBJ1-1; D remains ambiguous. The CDR3 consists of 13 residues. Germline CDR1 reads SGHDN; CDR2 reads FVKESK. Deletions cut 3 bases from V and 0 bases from J, with 5 bases between. The CDR3 coding sequence is TGTGCCAGCAGCCAGGGCATGAACACTGAAGCTTTCTTT. Protein: CASSQGMNTEAFF.

This chain uses TRBV6-2 or TRBV6-3 with TRBJ2-3; TRBD2 matches 9 bases. Losses at the gene ends were 2 bases for V and 0 bases for J; bases not matched to a gene: 9. There are 18 residues in the CDR3. From germline, CDR1 is MNHEY and CDR2 SVGEGT. CDR3 nucleotides: TGTGCCAGCAGTTACGGGGGGATAGCGGGGGCGAGCACAGATACGCAGTATTTT. Amino acid sequence: CASSYGGIAGASTDTQYF.

Details on this clone: In the same sample, other DNA sequences code for this CDR3. V and J are TRBV6-2 or TRBV6-3 and TRBJ1-6; unclear D gene. This CDR3 has 14 residues. Trimming pared 4 bases from V and 9 bases from J, leaving 13 bases between. The germline V gene encodes CDR1 MNHEY and CDR2 SVGEGT. In DNA, the CDR3 is TGTGCCAGCAGTTCTGTGAGGTCCGGTTCACCCCTCCACTTT. Translated, it gives CASSSVRSGSPLHF.

V usage is TRBV5-8 and J usage is TRBJ2-3; D is perhaps TRBD2 (6 bases). Trimming took off 1 base at V and 2 bases at J, with 11 bases between the two ends. The CDR3 has 15 residues. CDR1 and CDR2 (germline): SGHTS, YDEGEE. Here the CDR3 reads CASSLRGITTDTQYF. For the CDR3, the DNA is TGTGCCAGCAGCTTGCGGGGGATCACCACAGATACGCAGTATTTT.

The gene calls are TRBV7-2 and TRBJ1-2; D possibly corresponds to TRBD1 (5 bases). The CDR3 loop spans 13 amino acids. CDR1 SGHTA and CDR2 FQGNSA come from the germline V gene. V lost 5 bases and J 8 bases, leaving 15 bases between the germline ends. CDR3 DNA sequence: TGTGCCAGCAGCCCCCGGGCAGGGTCGGGCTACACCTTC. It codes for CASSPRAGSGYTF.

This clone occurred a few times. The V call is TRBV7-6, the J call TRBJ1-1, with 7 bases matching TRBD1. The germline V gene encodes CDR1 SGHVS and CDR2 FNYEAQ. The CDR3 has 14 residues. V dropped 5 bases and J dropped 3; count of bases not matched to a gene: 6. CDR3 sequence reads: CASSPTGRYTEAFF. The CDR3 DNA reads TGTGCCAGCAGCCCGACAGGGCGTTACACTGAAGCTTTCTTT.

The chain recombines TRBV19 with TRBJ1-2; 8 nucleotides align to TRBD1. The trim removed 6 bases at V and 7 bases at J, leaving 13 bases unmatched. The CDR3 is 15 amino acids. Germline lookup yields CDR1 LNHDA and CDR2 SQIVND (reference sequence). CDR3 DNA sequence: TGTGCCAGTAGCCCCCGACAGGGGTACTTGAGTGGCTACACCTTC. It codes for CASSPRQGYLSGYTF.

This clone showed up just a few times. This rearrangement joins TRBV4-2 to TRBJ2-5, with 12 positions matching TRBD2. Germline V gives CDR1 LGHNA, CDR2 YNFKEQ. With V trimmed by 5 bases and J by 3 bases, 13 bases remained unmatched. The CDR3 contains 18 residues. CDR3 protein: CASSTLVLTSGGEETQYF. The CDR3 nucleotides are TGTGCCAGCAGCACTCTTGTCTTGACTAGCGGGGGTGAAGAGACCCAGTACTTC.

This sequence joins TRBV7-2 and TRBJ1-2, with 8 bases fitting TRBD1. V was clipped by 2 bases and J by 1 base; unmatched bases: 12. The germline V gene has CDR1 SGHTA and CDR2 FQGNSA. This CDR3 spans 18 amino acids. The CDR3 is CASSLSSGGTGINYGYTF. In DNA form, the CDR3 reads TGTGCCAGCAGCTTAAGCTCCGGCGGGACAGGTATTAACTATGGCTACACCTTC.

V usage is TRBV18 and J usage is TRBJ2-1; 7 bases align to TRBD2. The CDR3 runs 15 residues. Germline V gene sequence: CDR1 KGHSH, CDR2 LQKENI. V shed 3 bases, J shed 7 bases, and the junction held 9 bases outside the gene matches. In DNA form, the CDR3 reads TGTGCCAGCTCACCCAGTCAGGGCGGGAGTAATGAGCAGTTCTTC. As protein: CASSPSQGGSNEQFF.

V gene TRBV7-2 combines with J gene TRBJ2-5; the match to TRBD2 covers 15 bases. V lost 6 bases, J lost 5 bases, and 4 bases stayed unmatched. This CDR3 is 15 amino acids long. Looked up from germline, CDR1 is SGHTA and CDR2 is FQGNSA. As DNA, the CDR3 is TGTGCCAGCAGAGCCGGGACTAGCGGGGGGGAGACCCAGTACTTC. Amino acids: CASRAGTSGGETQYF.

The chain links TRBV9 to TRBJ2-1; 8 bases are shared with TRBD2. This CDR3 is built from 15 residues. V shed 2 bases, J shed 0 bases, and the junction held 1 base outside the gene matches. The V gene's germline CDR1 is SGDLS and CDR2 YYNGEE. The CDR3 region is CASSVSGSSYNEQFF. The CDR3 nucleotides read TGTGCCAGCAGCGTCAGCGGGAGCTCCTACAATGAGCAGTTCTTC.

The J gene is TRBJ1-2, the V gene TRBV11-2, with TRBD1 identical over 8 bases. V shed 2 bases, J shed 8 bases, and the junction held 10 bases outside the gene matches. Germline CDR1 is SGHAT and CDR2 is FQNNGV. This CDR3 region has 15 residues. CDR3 in DNA: TGTGCCAGCAGCTTAAGTCGGACAGGGTGGCAGGGCTACACCTTC. It is translated as CASSLSRTGWQGYTF. Combining the CDR3 with reference TRBV11-2 and TRBJ1-2 gives the whole variable domain EAGVAQSPRYKIIEKRQSVAFWCNPISGHATLYWYQQILGQGPKLLIQFQNNGVVDDSQLPKDRFSAERLKGVDSTLKIQPAKLEDSAVYLCASSLSRTGWQGYTFGSGTRLTVV.

J is TRBJ2-6 and V is TRBV5-1; 8 bases map to TRBD2. The CDR3 loop spans 15 amino acids. The germline CDR1 and CDR2 sequences are SGHRS and YFSETQ. Trimming removed 2 bases from V and 4 bases from J; junction bases left unmatched: 2. CDR3 nucleotide sequence: TGCGCCAGCAGCTTAGCGGGGGTAGGGGCCAACGTCCTGACTTTC. Protein: CASSLAGVGANVLTF.